This passage covers 3 T cell receptor beta chains from one sample sequenced in a study of T cell responses to AZD1222 COVID-19 vaccine (dated by TCRdb to the early 2020s). In light of the paper, this sample's time point label describes: about 28 days (+/-7) after the second vaccine dose. Interpreted using the paper, the treatment or condition label stands for: meningococcal conjugate vaccine given as trial control. Library prep was done by the immunoSEQ multiplex PCR assay. As stored in TCRdb, this immuneACCESS dataset retains in-frame rearrangements with V and J assigned. A fraction of the clones does not appear; measured against another copy, unresolved V genes explain less than half of the discrepancy, and the remainder lacks a known reason. The sample table contains around 210,000 clones; only one count was recorded for about 94% of them. The top ten constitute around 1.7% of the sample. Sequencing used peripheral blood, obtained 28 days after the second dose of the MenACWY control vaccine. Receptor source: an adult who received the MenACWY meningococcal vaccine as a control.

CDR3 DNA: TGTGCCAGCAGCCAAGATGGGACGGGAATAGGAGAGCAGTACTTC. It specifies CASSQDGTGIGEQYF. The chain recombines TRBV3-1 (or the pseudogene TRBV3-2) with TRBJ2-7; possibly TRBD1 or TRBD2 for D (5 bases each). This CDR3 has 15 amino acids. V dropped 0 bases and J dropped 7 bases, with 16 bases sitting between them. CDR1 LGHDT and CDR2 YNNKEL come from the germline V gene (reference sequence).

This clone has a single count. Other DNA sequences in the sample encode the same CDR3. The chain joins TRBV20-1 to TRBJ2-4; D is uncertain. V was clipped by 6 bases and J by 3 bases, with 6 bases between them. Germline V CDR1 and CDR2: DFQATT, SNEGSKA (reference sequence). This CDR3 has 11 residues. The CDR3 DNA follows: TGCAGTGCCCCGAGCAAAAACATTCAGTACTTC. Protein: CSAPSKNIQYF.

The rearrangement joins TRBV6-5 to TRBJ2-1; D is unresolved. This CDR3 has 15 residues. Germline V gene lookup returns CDR1 MNHEY and CDR2 SVGAGI. Trimming pared 1 base from V and 3 bases from J, leaving 10 bases between. CDR3 coding DNA: TGTGCCAGCAGTTACTTGGGGTCCTTCTACAATGAGCAGTTCTTC. Amino acid sequence: CASSYLGSFYNEQFF.